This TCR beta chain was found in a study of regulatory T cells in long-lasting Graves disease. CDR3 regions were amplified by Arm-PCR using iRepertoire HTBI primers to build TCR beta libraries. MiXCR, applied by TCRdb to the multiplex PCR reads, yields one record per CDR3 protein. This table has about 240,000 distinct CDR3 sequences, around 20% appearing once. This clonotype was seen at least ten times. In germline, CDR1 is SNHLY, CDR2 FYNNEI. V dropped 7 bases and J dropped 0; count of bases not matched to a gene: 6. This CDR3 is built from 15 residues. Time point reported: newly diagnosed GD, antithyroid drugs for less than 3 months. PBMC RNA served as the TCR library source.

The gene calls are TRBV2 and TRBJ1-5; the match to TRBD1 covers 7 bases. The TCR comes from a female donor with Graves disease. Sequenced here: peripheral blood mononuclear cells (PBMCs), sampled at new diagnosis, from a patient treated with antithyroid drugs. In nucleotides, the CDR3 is TGTGCCAGCACCGGGACAGAACATAGCAATCAGCCCCAGCATTTT. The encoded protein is CASTGTEHSNQPQHF.